The rows below give T cell receptor beta chains drawn from one sample of a study of blood T cell repertoires in COVID-19. This table comes from immunoSEQ multiplex PCR, and its TCRdb copy is limited to in-frame clones, with some not included. The sample includes about 97,000 clones, approximately 84% seen only once; the top ten take around 9.4%. The material sequenced was peripheral blood. The source of these receptors is a man aged 40-50 years with active or convalescent COVID-19. Both conserved end residues are part of each CDR3. The order of the fields is CDR3 protein, CDR3 DNA, J gene, D gene, V gene, clone size. The D gene is left open where the match is weak. Clone size appears in some rows only: once, few, many, or a class for an expanded clone.

CDR3aa: CASSSTGTKYGYTF; CDR3nt: TGCGCCAGCAGCAGCACCGGGACAAAATATGGCTACACCTTC; j_gene: TRBJ1-2; d_gene: .; v_gene: TRBV5-1; abundance: few
CDR3aa: CASSPVTGDYGYTF; CDR3nt: TGCGCCAGCAGCCCAGTGACAGGAGACTATGGCTACACCTTC; j_gene: TRBJ1-2; d_gene: .; v_gene: TRBV5-1; abundance: .
CDR3aa: CASSLGQGRTEAFF; CDR3nt: TGTGCCAGCAGTCTAGGACAGGGTCGGACTGAAGCTTTCTTT; j_gene: TRBJ1-1; d_gene: TRBD1; v_gene: TRBV27; abundance: .
CDR3aa: CASSLGTGGYNSPLHF; CDR3nt: TGTGCCAGCAGCTTGGGGACAGGCGGCTATAATTCACCCCTCCACTTT; j_gene: TRBJ1-6; d_gene: TRBD1; v_gene: TRBV5-4; abundance: .
CDR3aa: CASSQDGTSGGGETQYF; CDR3nt: TGCGCCAGCAGCCAAGATGGGACTAGCGGGGGAGGGGAGACCCAGTACTTC; j_gene: TRBJ2-5; d_gene: TRBD2; v_gene: TRBV4-1; abundance: .
CDR3aa: CASSATGGGQPQHF; CDR3nt: TGTGCCAGCAGCGCGACAGGGGGCGGCCAGCCCCAGCATTTT; j_gene: TRBJ1-5; d_gene: TRBD1; v_gene: TRBV7-2; abundance: .
CDR3aa: CASSYSTGLNEQYF; CDR3nt: TGTGCCAGCAGTTACTCGACAGGGCTCAACGAGCAGTACTTC; j_gene: TRBJ2-7; d_gene: TRBD1; v_gene: TRBV6-2/TRBV6-3; abundance: .
CDR3aa: CASSKLAGTSYEQYF; CDR3nt: TGCGCCAGCAGCAAGTTAGCGGGGACCTCCTACGAGCAGTACTTC; j_gene: TRBJ2-7; d_gene: TRBD2; v_gene: TRBV5-1; abundance: .
CDR3aa: CASSLRRGMNTEAFF; CDR3nt: TGTGCCAGCAGCCTCAGACGGGGGATGAACACTGAAGCTTTCTTT; j_gene: TRBJ1-1; d_gene: .; v_gene: TRBV7-9; abundance: few
CDR3aa: CASSPGTAGYGYTF; CDR3nt: TGTGCCAGCAGCCCCGGGACAGCCGGCTATGGCTACACCTTC; j_gene: TRBJ1-2; d_gene: TRBD1; v_gene: TRBV6-4; abundance: .
CDR3aa: CASSQQGADYGYTF; CDR3nt: TGTGCCAGCAGCCAACAGGGGGCGGACTATGGCTACACCTTC; j_gene: TRBJ1-2; d_gene: TRBD1; v_gene: TRBV5-5; abundance: .
CDR3aa: CASSFGGEQYF; CDR3nt: TGTGCCAGCAGTTTCGGCGGAGAGCAGTACTTC; j_gene: TRBJ2-7; d_gene: .; v_gene: TRBV12-3/TRBV12-4; abundance: .
CDR3aa: CASSQEVNRRRTVGNTIYF; CDR3nt: TGTGCCAGCAGCCAAGAGGTAAACAGGCGCAGAACGGTTGGAAACACCATATATTTT; j_gene: TRBJ1-3; d_gene: .; v_gene: TRBV4-2; abundance: .
CDR3aa: CASSLVGSPHEQYF; CDR3nt: TGTGCCAGCAGTTTGGTGGGCAGTCCCCACGAGCAGTACTTC; j_gene: TRBJ2-7; d_gene: .; v_gene: TRBV28; abundance: .
CDR3aa: CAWSVSTRIGYTF; CDR3nt: TGTGCCTGGAGTGTCTCGACTAGGATAGGCTACACCTTC; j_gene: TRBJ1-2; d_gene: .; v_gene: TRBV30; abundance: .
CDR3aa: CASSSSGTGNTIYF; CDR3nt: TGTGCCAGCAGCTCATCAGGGACTGGAAACACCATATATTTT; j_gene: TRBJ1-3; d_gene: .; v_gene: TRBV11-3; abundance: few
CDR3aa: CASSFGGTATYEQYF; CDR3nt: TGTGCCAGCAGCTTCGGAGGGACTGCCACCTACGAGCAGTACTTC; j_gene: TRBJ2-7; d_gene: .; v_gene: TRBV11-2; abundance: .
CDR3aa: CASAMVAGPYEQYF; CDR3nt: TGTGCCAGCGCGATGGTAGCGGGGCCCTACGAGCAGTACTTC; j_gene: TRBJ2-7; d_gene: TRBD2; v_gene: TRBV11-2; abundance: once
CDR3aa: CASSLRLQGGEQYF; CDR3nt: TGTGCCAGCAGCTTAAGGCTCCAGGGGGGCGAGCAGTACTTC; j_gene: TRBJ2-7; d_gene: .; v_gene: TRBV7-2; abundance: .
CDR3aa: CASSVGEVTFNYGYTF; CDR3nt: TGTGCCAGCAGCGTAGGGGAGGTAACTTTCAACTATGGCTACACCTTC; j_gene: TRBJ1-2; d_gene: .; v_gene: TRBV9; abundance: .
CDR3aa: CASSTGLAGGTTQYF; CDR3nt: TGTGCCAGCAGCACTGGACTAGCGGGGGGGACTACGCAGTATTTT; j_gene: TRBJ2-3; d_gene: TRBD2; v_gene: TRBV4-2; abundance: .
CDR3aa: CASRKTGSTEAFF; CDR3nt: TGTGCCAGCAGGAAGACAGGGAGCACTGAAGCTTTCTTT; j_gene: TRBJ1-1; d_gene: TRBD1; v_gene: TRBV11-2; abundance: few
CDR3aa: CASRLLAGNTIYF; CDR3nt: TGTGCCAGCAGGTTGCTAGCGGGAAACACCATATATTTT; j_gene: TRBJ1-3; d_gene: .; v_gene: TRBV6-5; abundance: .
CDR3aa: CATSNEGTRAGELFF; CDR3nt: TGTGCCACCAGCAATGAGGGAACTCGGGCCGGGGAGCTGTTTTTT; j_gene: TRBJ2-2; d_gene: .; v_gene: TRBV15; abundance: .
CDR3aa: CARSFPRDRHNYGYTF; CDR3nt: TGTGCCAGAAGCTTCCCCCGGGACAGGCATAACTATGGCTACACCTTC; j_gene: TRBJ1-2; d_gene: TRBD1; v_gene: TRBV5-3; abundance: .
CDR3aa: CASRPIQGAGEAFF; CDR3nt: TGTGCCAGCAGACCTATACAGGGGGCGGGTGAAGCTTTCTTT; j_gene: TRBJ1-1; d_gene: TRBD1; v_gene: TRBV3-1/TRBV3-2; abundance: .
CDR3aa: CASSIQAPWADTQYF; CDR3nt: TGTGCCAGTAGTATCCAGGCTCCCTGGGCAGATACGCAGTATTTT; j_gene: TRBJ2-3; d_gene: .; v_gene: TRBV19; abundance: .
CDR3aa: CASSLVPSGGAGTDTQYF; CDR3nt: TGCGCCAGCAGCTTGGTACCTAGCGGGGGGGCGGGCACAGATACGCAGTATTTT; j_gene: TRBJ2-3; d_gene: TRBD2; v_gene: TRBV5-1; abundance: .
CDR3aa: CASSEPGQYNTGELFF; CDR3nt: TGTGCCAGCAGCGAACCGGGACAGTATAACACCGGGGAGCTGTTTTTT; j_gene: TRBJ2-2; d_gene: .; v_gene: TRBV21-1; abundance: .
CDR3aa: CASSPKLLQMNTEAFF; CDR3nt: TGTGCCAGCTCACCAAAACTACTACAAATGAACACTGAAGCTTTCTTT; j_gene: TRBJ1-1; d_gene: .; v_gene: TRBV18; abundance: .
CDR3aa: CASSLRQGPYEQYF; CDR3nt: TGTGCCAGCAGCTTACGACAGGGGCCCTACGAGCAGTACTTC; j_gene: TRBJ2-7; d_gene: TRBD1; v_gene: TRBV7-9; abundance: .
CDR3aa: CASSQTGGRSEAFF; CDR3nt: TGTGCCAGCAGCCAGACAGGGGGGAGATCTGAAGCTTTCTTT; j_gene: TRBJ1-1; d_gene: TRBD1; v_gene: TRBV3-1/TRBV3-2; abundance: .
CDR3aa: CASKITGRTDTQYF; CDR3nt: TGTGCCAGCAAAATAACAGGGCGCACAGATACGCAGTATTTT; j_gene: TRBJ2-3; d_gene: .; v_gene: TRBV27; abundance: once
CDR3aa: CASSSGGNQPQHF; CDR3nt: TGTGCCAGCAGCTCCGGGGGCAATCAGCCCCAGCATTTT; j_gene: TRBJ1-5; d_gene: .; v_gene: TRBV28; abundance: .
CDR3aa: CASSESGSTTDTQYF; CDR3nt: TGCGCCAGCAGTGAGTCCGGGAGCACCACAGATACGCAGTATTTT; j_gene: TRBJ2-3; d_gene: .; v_gene: TRBV10-1; abundance: .
CDR3aa: CASSTGTAVEQYF; CDR3nt: TGTGCCAGCAGTACCGGGACAGCCGTCGAGCAGTACTTC; j_gene: TRBJ2-7; d_gene: TRBD1; v_gene: TRBV6-2/TRBV6-3; abundance: .
CDR3aa: CASSLGTGSRETQYF; CDR3nt: TGTGCCAGCAGCCTCGGGACAGGGAGTAGAGAGACCCAGTACTTC; j_gene: TRBJ2-5; d_gene: TRBD1; v_gene: TRBV5-5; abundance: .
CDR3aa: CASSVVGLDNNEQFF; CDR3nt: TGTGCCAGCAGCGTAGTAGGACTAGACAACAATGAGCAGTTCTTC; j_gene: TRBJ2-1; d_gene: TRBD2; v_gene: TRBV9; abundance: .
CDR3aa: CASSLGQAAPNEQFF; CDR3nt: TGTGCCAGCAGCTTGGGACAGGCGGCCCCCAATGAGCAGTTCTTC; j_gene: TRBJ2-1; d_gene: TRBD1; v_gene: TRBV7-9; abundance: .
CDR3aa: CASSPNGAGLRETQYF; CDR3nt: TGTGCCAGCTCACCAAATGGCGCAGGGCTTCGGGAGACCCAGTACTTC; j_gene: TRBJ2-5; d_gene: .; v_gene: TRBV18; abundance: .
CDR3aa: CASSLAGEQYF; CDR3nt: TGCGCCAGCAGCTTGGCCGGGGAGCAGTACTTC; j_gene: TRBJ2-7; d_gene: .; v_gene: TRBV5-1; abundance: .
CDR3aa: CTSSQDIRAGGDQPQHF; CDR3nt: TGCACCAGCAGCCAAGATATAAGGGCAGGGGGCGATCAGCCCCAGCATTTT; j_gene: TRBJ1-5; d_gene: .; v_gene: TRBV1; abundance: .
CDR3aa: CASSFSLDIIYF; CDR3nt: TGTGCCAGCAGCTTCTCCCTCGACATAATATATTTT; j_gene: TRBJ1-3; d_gene: .; v_gene: TRBV7-9; abundance: .
CDR3aa: CASSVVGAPKETQYF; CDR3nt: TGTGCCAGCAGCGTAGTTGGAGCCCCAAAAGAGACCCAGTACTTC; j_gene: TRBJ2-5; d_gene: .; v_gene: TRBV9; abundance: few
CDR3aa: CASRRGQADEQFF; CDR3nt: TGTGCCAGCAGGAGGGGACAGGCAGATGAGCAGTTCTTC; j_gene: TRBJ2-1; d_gene: TRBD1; v_gene: TRBV6-5; abundance: .
CDR3aa: CASSLRATGGKSYEQYF; CDR3nt: TGTGCCAGCAGCTTGAGGGCAACAGGGGGCAAATCCTACGAGCAGTACTTC; j_gene: TRBJ2-7; d_gene: TRBD1; v_gene: TRBV7-8; abundance: .
CDR3aa: CSVVGQGAGELFF; CDR3nt: TGCAGCGTTGTGGGACAGGGTGCCGGGGAGCTGTTTTTT; j_gene: TRBJ2-2; d_gene: TRBD1; v_gene: TRBV29-1; abundance: .
CDR3aa: CASSLERVRGIVRSHEQFF; CDR3nt: TGTGCCAGCAGCTTAGAGAGGGTCAGGGGAATAGTGCGGTCGCATGAGCAGTTCTTC; j_gene: TRBJ2-1; d_gene: .; v_gene: TRBV7-2; abundance: .
CDR3aa: CATGGTGSYGYTF; CDR3nt: TGTGCCACTGGTGGTACGGGAAGCTATGGCTACACCTTC; j_gene: TRBJ1-2; d_gene: .; v_gene: TRBV2; abundance: .
CDR3aa: CATSKKSRATNEKLFF; CDR3nt: TGTGCCACCAGCAAAAAAAGCAGGGCAACTAATGAAAAACTGTTTTTT; j_gene: TRBJ1-4; d_gene: .; v_gene: TRBV15; abundance: .
CDR3aa: CASSLGGGGAHTDTQYF; CDR3nt: TGTGCCAGCAGCTTGGGTGGCGGGGGGGCGCACACAGATACGCAGTATTTT; j_gene: TRBJ2-3; d_gene: TRBD2; v_gene: TRBV9; abundance: .
CDR3aa: CASSGWGDQPQHF; CDR3nt: TGTGCCAGCAGCGGGTGGGGGGATCAGCCCCAGCATTTT; j_gene: TRBJ1-5; d_gene: .; v_gene: TRBV5-5; abundance: .
CDR3aa: CASSLSLGANEKLFF; CDR3nt: TGCGCCAGCAGCTTATCTCTCGGGGCTAATGAAAAACTGTTTTTT; j_gene: TRBJ1-4; d_gene: .; v_gene: TRBV5-1; abundance: few
CDR3aa: CASTPPDRNAEAFF; CDR3nt: TGTGCCAGCACCCCCCCAGACAGGAACGCTGAAGCTTTCTTT; j_gene: TRBJ1-1; d_gene: .; v_gene: TRBV6-6; abundance: few
CDR3aa: CASSLNGGYTGELFF; CDR3nt: TGTGCCAGCAGCTTAAATGGGGGCTACACCGGGGAGCTGTTTTTT; j_gene: TRBJ2-2; d_gene: .; v_gene: TRBV7-3; abundance: .
CDR3aa: CASSLGGGAENIQYF; CDR3nt: TGTGCCAGCAGCTTGGGCGGCGGAGCGGAAAACATTCAGTACTTC; j_gene: TRBJ2-4; d_gene: .; v_gene: TRBV5-5; abundance: once
CDR3aa: CASSQEERGRLFF; CDR3nt: TGTGCCAGCAGCCAAGAGGAAAGGGGCCGACTGTTTTTT; j_gene: TRBJ1-4; d_gene: .; v_gene: TRBV14; abundance: .